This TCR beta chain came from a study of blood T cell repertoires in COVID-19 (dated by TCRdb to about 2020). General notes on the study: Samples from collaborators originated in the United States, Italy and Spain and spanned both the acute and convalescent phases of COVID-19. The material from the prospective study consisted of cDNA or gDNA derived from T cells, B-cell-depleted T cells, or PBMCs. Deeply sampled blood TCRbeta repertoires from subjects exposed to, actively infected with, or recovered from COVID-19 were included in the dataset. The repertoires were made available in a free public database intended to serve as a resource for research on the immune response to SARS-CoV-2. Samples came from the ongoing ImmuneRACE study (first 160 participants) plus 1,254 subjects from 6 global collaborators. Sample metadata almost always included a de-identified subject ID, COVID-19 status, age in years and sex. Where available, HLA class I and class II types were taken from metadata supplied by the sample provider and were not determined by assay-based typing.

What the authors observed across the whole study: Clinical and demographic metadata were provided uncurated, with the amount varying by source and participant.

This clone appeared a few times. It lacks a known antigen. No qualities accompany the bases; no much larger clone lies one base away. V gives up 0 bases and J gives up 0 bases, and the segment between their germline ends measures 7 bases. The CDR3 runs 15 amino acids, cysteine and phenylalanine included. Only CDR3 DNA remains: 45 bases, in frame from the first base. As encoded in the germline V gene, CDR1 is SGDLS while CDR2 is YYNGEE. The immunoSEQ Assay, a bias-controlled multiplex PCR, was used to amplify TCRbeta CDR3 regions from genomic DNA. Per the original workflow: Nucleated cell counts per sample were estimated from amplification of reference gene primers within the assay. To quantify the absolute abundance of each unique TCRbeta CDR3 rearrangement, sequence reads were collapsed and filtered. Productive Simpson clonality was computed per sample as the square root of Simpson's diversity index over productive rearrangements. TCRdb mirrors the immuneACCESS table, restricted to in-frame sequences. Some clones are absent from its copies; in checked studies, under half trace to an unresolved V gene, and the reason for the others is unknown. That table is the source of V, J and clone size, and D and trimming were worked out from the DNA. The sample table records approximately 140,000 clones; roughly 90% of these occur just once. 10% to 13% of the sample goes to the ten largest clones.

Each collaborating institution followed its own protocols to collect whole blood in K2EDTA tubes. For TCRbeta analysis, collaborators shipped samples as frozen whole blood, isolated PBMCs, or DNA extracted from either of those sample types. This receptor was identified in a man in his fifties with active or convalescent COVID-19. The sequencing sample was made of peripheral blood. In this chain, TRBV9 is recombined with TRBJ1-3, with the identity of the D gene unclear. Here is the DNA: TGTGCCAGCAGCGTAGATGTCAACTCTGGAAACACCATATATTTT. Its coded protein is CASSVDVNSGNTIYF.